Listed here is a single TCR beta chain. After removal of 8 bases from V and 9 bases from J, the junction contained 9 bases not matched to a gene. The CDR3 has 13 residues. The record originates from a study of blood T cell repertoires in COVID-19. Turning to the study itself: From T cells, B-cell-depleted T cells, or PBMCs came the material, which was cDNA or gDNA.

The authors' processing: Cell counts per sample came from amplifying reference gene primers. Clones were read by immunoSEQ multiplex PCR, and TCRdb kept only the in-frame ones, dropping some. D and trimming were read from the DNA, whereas the V and J calls and clone size are those reported in that table. This table holds approximately 50,000 clones, roughly 92% found once. The sequenced material came from peripheral blood. The origin of this receptor is a man aged 50 or older with active COVID-19. This chain connects TRBV12-3 or TRBV12-4 to TRBJ1-1; 10 bases agree with TRBD1. The CDR3 DNA sequence: TGTGCCAGCTCGGGACAGGGGCGCTTCCAAGCTTTCTTT. It yields the protein CASSGQGRFQAFF.